Listed below are T cell receptor beta chains from one sample, sequenced in a study of blood T cell repertoires in COVID-19. Profiled with immunoSEQ multiplex PCR; TCRdb holds only in-frame clones, not every one. The sample gives under 300,000 clones, about 90% of which show up once; around 12% is in the top ten. The sequencing input was peripheral blood. Receptors originate from a woman in her twenties or thirties with COVID-19, enrolled during active disease. CDR3s include the opening cysteine and the closing phenylalanine or tryptophan. The D gene is left open where the match is weak. Rows may omit the clone size; those that give it use once, few, many or a size class.

.	TRBJ2-3	TRBD1	TRBV7-9	CASSDRADRITDTQYF	TGTGCCAGCAGTGACAGAGCGGACAGGATCACAGATACGCAGTATTTT
.	TRBJ2-1	TRBD2	TRBV11-2	CASTSGLAGGREQFF	TGTGCCAGCACCTCGGGACTAGCGGGGGGGCGTGAGCAGTTCTTC
once	TRBJ2-1	TRBD2	TRBV5-4	CASSLLVAGDYNEQFF	TGTGCCAGCAGCTTGTTGGTAGCGGGGGATTACAATGAGCAGTTCTTC
.	TRBJ1-6	.	TRBV25-1	CASERDRGGSPLHF	TGTGCCAGCGAACGGGACCGGGGGGGTTCACCCCTCCACTTT
.	TRBJ2-5	.	TRBV18	CASSPLGGRETQYF	TGTGCCAGCTCACCATTGGGGGGTCGAGAGACCCAGTACTTC
.	TRBJ2-5	TRBD2	TRBV2	CASSEIARGLAGEQETQYF	TGTGCCAGCAGTGAGATCGCGAGGGGACTAGCGGGGGAACAAGAGACCCAGTACTTC
.	TRBJ2-5	.	TRBV7-2	CASSQTRVGETQYF	TGTGCCAGCAGCCAAACCCGGGTGGGAGAGACCCAGTACTTC
.	TRBJ2-3	.	TRBV19	CATAPPRGLSDTQYF	TGTGCCACCGCCCCCCCGCGGGGGCTGAGTGATACGCAGTATTTT
.	TRBJ2-1	TRBD2	TRBV19	CASSLTSGWNNEQFF	TGTGCCAGTAGTCTTACTAGCGGGTGGAACAATGAGCAGTTCTTC
once	TRBJ2-3	.	TRBV27	CASAPGVADTQYF	TGTGCCAGCGCGCCAGGGGTGGCAGATACGCAGTATTTT
.	TRBJ2-3	.	TRBV6-6	CASSYSSGGHTDTQYF	TGTGCCAGCAGTTACTCGTCGGGGGGCCACACAGATACGCAGTATTTT
few	TRBJ1-5	.	TRBV7-2	CASSLTGQINQPQHF	TGTGCCAGCAGCTTAACCGGACAGATCAATCAGCCCCAGCATTTT
.	TRBJ2-2	.	TRBV9	CASSLAGIANTGELFF	TGTGCCAGCAGCCTGGCGGGGATCGCGAACACCGGGGAGCTGTTTTTT
.	TRBJ1-3	.	TRBV30	CAWSAGRDGNTIYF	TGTGCCTGGAGTGCCGGCAGGGATGGAAACACCATATATTTT
.	TRBJ2-7	TRBD2	TRBV5-4	CASSPEGLAGGHSYEQYF	TGTGCCAGCAGCCCCGAGGGACTAGCGGGGGGTCACTCCTACGAGCAGTACTTC
.	TRBJ1-1	.	TRBV30	CAWSVPPTGRNSDEAFF	TGTGCCTGGAGTGTACCTCCGACGGGTAGAAACTCAGATGAAGCTTTCTTT
.	TRBJ2-7	TRBD1	TRBV2	CASTLQGIYEQYF	TGTGCCAGCACTTTACAGGGGATCTACGAGCAGTACTTC
.	TRBJ1-5	.	TRBV4-1	CASSQPGGNQPQHF	TGCGCCAGCAGCCAACCAGGGGGCAATCAGCCCCAGCATTTT
once	TRBJ2-1	TRBD2	TRBV18	CASSPRTSGGPGPNEQFF	TGTGCCAGCTCACCAAGGACTAGCGGGGGCCCCGGGCCAAATGAGCAGTTCTTC
.	TRBJ2-5	.	TRBV2	CASSPPQGRQETQYF	TGTGCCAGCAGCCCCCCACAGGGTCGGCAAGAGACCCAGTACTTC
.	TRBJ1-4	.	TRBV5-1	CASSFRAGEKLFF	TGCGCCAGCAGCTTCCGGGCAGGGGAAAAACTGTTTTTT
once	TRBJ1-2	.	TRBV5-1	CASTYGGVNYGYTF	TGCGCCAGCACCTACGGGGGGGTTAACTATGGCTACACCTTC
.	TRBJ2-5	.	TRBV7-6	CASSLEVAETQYF	TGTGCCAGCAGCTTAGAGGTAGCAGAGACCCAGTACTTC
few	TRBJ1-5	.	TRBV4-2	CASSQAQGRQPQHF	TGTGCCAGCAGCCAAGCTCAGGGGCGTCAGCCCCAGCATTTT
.	TRBJ1-1	TRBD1	TRBV5-4	CASSLQDRVTEAFF	TGTGCCAGCAGCCTCCAAGACAGGGTGACTGAAGCTTTCTTT
.	TRBJ1-1	.	TRBV5-4	CASSLGVNTEAFF	TGTGCCAGCAGCTTGGGAGTGAACACTGAAGCTTTCTTT
.	TRBJ1-1	TRBD1	TRBV9	CASSGTGVIWFTEAFF	TGTGCCAGCAGCGGGACAGGGGTTATATGGTTCACTGAAGCTTTCTTT
.	TRBJ1-3	.	TRBV5-4	CASSLATGDSGNTIYF	TGTGCCAGCAGCCTTGCAACAGGAGACTCTGGAAACACCATATATTTT